This T cell receptor beta chain was documented in a study of cytomegalovirus exposure and HLA in healthy donors. This clone was found a few times. Its target is unknown. Between the trimmed V and J ends, which lost 5 bases and 7 bases, there was a span of 15 bases. The CDR3 runs to 13 residues. Germline values: CDR1 SGHTA, CDR2 FQGTGA. Regarding the study as a whole: Researchers counted roughly 150 TCR beta chains as cytomegalovirus-associated.

Sequencing was performed with immunoSEQ multiplex PCR; in TCRdb, only in-frame clones are kept and a portion is missing. The table lists 250,000 to 350,000 clones, about nine tenths of them singletons. The source is a woman between 18 and 29 years old in good health and CMV-seronegative. Specimen: PBMCs. The rearrangement joins TRBV7-3 to TRBJ2-7, with D possibly being TRBD2 (6 bases). The CDR3 DNA reads as TGTGCCAGCAGCCTTCGAGTAGGGAGGGAGCAGTACTTC. It yields the protein CASSLRVGREQYF.